This is a list of T cell receptor beta chains from one sample in a study of T cells in localized non-small cell lung cancer. This table comes from immunoSEQ multiplex PCR, and its TCRdb copy is limited to in-frame clones, with some not included. The top ten hold approximately 13% of the sample, which has tens of thousands of clones, just under 85% seen once. Sequenced material: peripheral blood, taken before any cancer treatment. The receptors shown here come from a female donor of 60 years or more with stage I lung adenocarcinoma. Each CDR3 is given with its conserved first and last residue.

v_call: TRBV7-9
cdr3_aa: CASSRPFGGEKLFF

v_call: TRBV4-2
cdr3_aa: CASSQDGSNYGYTF

v_call: TRBV7-3
cdr3_aa: CASSLIGQLGGEDTQYF

v_call: TRBV25-1
cdr3_aa: CASSEFGGETQYF

v_call: TRBV29-1
cdr3_aa: CSVEGENEQYF

v_call: TRBV7-8
cdr3_aa: CASSPAQHYGYTF

v_call: TRBV19
cdr3_aa: CASRNIRQANTEAFF

v_call: TRBV11-2
cdr3_aa: CASAAVRTIEAFF

v_call: TRBV12-5
cdr3_aa: CASGLDDFLRVSYEQYF

v_call: TRBV2
cdr3_aa: CASSEYTGTLGTEAFF

v_call: TRBV27
cdr3_aa: CASSLLPGRYYGYTF

v_call: TRBV6-6
cdr3_aa: CASSPRGEQFF

v_call: TRBV4-1
cdr3_aa: CASRQAGGTDTQYF

v_call: TRBV2
cdr3_aa: CASSPDFNEQFF

v_call: TRBV5-1
cdr3_aa: CASSLQGAEGDTQYF

v_call: TRBV7-9
cdr3_aa: CASSLSGSYEQYF

v_call: TRBV7-9
cdr3_aa: CASSRRLDQTETQYF

v_call: TRBV18
cdr3_aa: CASSPRTGVGEAFF

v_call: TRBV19
cdr3_aa: CATSTPREEYTF

v_call: TRBV18
cdr3_aa: CASSPLTGVGGGEQFF

v_call: TRBV27
cdr3_aa: CATGGDSPPRSQYF

v_call: TRBV28
cdr3_aa: CASRPPSKPQHF

v_call: TRBV30
cdr3_aa: CAWTPGGWGYTF

v_call: TRBV6-5
cdr3_aa: CASRSGTGGNTIYF

v_call: TRBV28
cdr3_aa: CASSSGLYNEQFF

v_call: TRBV6-1
cdr3_aa: CASRDRGLTDTQYF

v_call: TRBV2
cdr3_aa: CASYRDPREEQYF

v_call: TRBV7-3
cdr3_aa: CASSLTPTTGGSEAFF

v_call: TRBV15
cdr3_aa: CATSTTSGGDDYNEQFF

v_call: TRBV25-1
cdr3_aa: CASSEAGGVLSTDTQYF

v_call: TRBV2
cdr3_aa: CASSGQVTSQPQHF

v_call: TRBV9
cdr3_aa: CASSPAPVETQYF

v_call: TRBV5-6
cdr3_aa: CASRELGANVLTF

v_call: TRBV7-2
cdr3_aa: CASSLVSGLDYGYTF

v_call: TRBV5-1
cdr3_aa: CASSPTGYNEQFF

v_call: TRBV6-5
cdr3_aa: CASSSRQGGGGTEAFF

v_call: TRBV2
cdr3_aa: CASSEGWQAGELFF

v_call: TRBV19
cdr3_aa: CASSIRHGTQTSTDTQYF

v_call: TRBV9
cdr3_aa: CASSFRGQGKNIQYF

v_call: TRBV5-6
cdr3_aa: CASSGSTGRTGELFF

v_call: TRBV5-1
cdr3_aa: CASSPIRGSYNEQFF

v_call: TRBV19
cdr3_aa: CASSPQARGSGGYTF

v_call: TRBV7-8
cdr3_aa: CASSLAISSATGELFF

v_call: TRBV10-1
cdr3_aa: CASSAVLGDGELFF

v_call: TRBV5-1
cdr3_aa: CASSSGGTAPDGGQFF

v_call: TRBV5-1
cdr3_aa: CASSLDRGGQPQHF

v_call: TRBV7-9
cdr3_aa: CASSPGSAGSGTDTQYF

v_call: TRBV2
cdr3_aa: CASSPGTGKGYTF

v_call: TRBV28
cdr3_aa: CATKAAASGNTIYF

v_call: TRBV6-5
cdr3_aa: CASSYSWTGGRGEQYF

v_call: TRBV6-5
cdr3_aa: CASSAGRNSYNEQFF

v_call: TRBV2
cdr3_aa: CASTYRQVARGYEQYF

v_call: TRBV18
cdr3_aa: CASAPVSGQGTDTQYF